Listed here are 7 T cell receptor beta chains from one sample, sequenced in a study of cytomegalovirus exposure and HLA in healthy donors. In the PCR, 60 Vbeta and 13 Jbeta primers were used. Clones were read by immunoSEQ multiplex PCR, and TCRdb kept only the in-frame ones, dropping some. Here the sample spans some 160,000 clones, approximately 88% being singletons. The sample comprised PBMCs. These receptors all stem from a woman aged 18-29 years in good health and CMV-seronegative.

This clone was counted only a few times. V and J are TRBV7-9 and TRBJ2-2, with D uncertain. Deletions cut 1 base from V and 2 bases from J, with 8 bases between. From germline, CDR1 is SEHNR and CDR2 FQNEAQ (reference sequence). This CDR3 has 15 residues. Written as DNA, the CDR3 is TGTGCCAGCAGCTTAGGCCTACTCAACACCGGGGAGCTGTTTTTT. This codes for CASSLGLLNTGELFF.

The chain uses TRBV19 and TRBJ1-4; D uncertain. The CDR3 has 14 residues. Germline assignment: CDR1 LNHDA and CDR2 SQIVND (reference sequence). The V gene lost 5 bases and the J gene lost 4 bases, with 11 bases spanning the gap. The DNA for the CDR3 is TGTGCCAGTAGTTGGACTCCCTTTAATGAAAAACTGTTTTTT. This codes for CASSWTPFNEKLFF. The full variable domain, its missing parts supplied by reference TRBV19 and TRBJ1-4, is DGGITQSPKYLFRKEGQNVTLSCEQNLNHDAMYWYRQDPGQGLRLIYYSQIVNDFQKGDIAEGYSVSREKKESFPLTVTSAQKNPTAFYLCASSWTPFNEKLFFGSGTQLSVL.

The chain couples TRBV4-2 to TRBJ1-1; maybe TRBD1 (6 bases). There are 16 residues in the CDR3. Germline V gene data show CDR1 as LGHNA and CDR2 as YNFKEQ. Trimming cost V 3 bases and J 1 base, with 15 bases left between them. The CDR3 nucleotides are TGTGCCAGCAGCCATGTCCCGGGCAGGGGGAACACTGAAGCTTTCTTT. Amino acids: CASSHVPGRGNTEAFF.

This clone occurred a few times. This chain connects TRBV6-6 to TRBJ1-3; the D gene is possibly TRBD1 (6 bases). V dropped 4 bases and J dropped 2 bases, with 12 bases sitting between them. The germline gives CDR1 MNHNY, CDR2 SVGAGI (reference sequence). The CDR3 is 15 amino acids. CDR3 bases: TGTGCCAGCAGTTCACAGGGTGAGACTGGAAACACCATATATTTT. Its translation is CASSSQGETGNTIYF.

V usage is TRBV25-1 and J usage is TRBJ1-6, with a possible D match to TRBD1 (6 bases). Trimming cost V 3 bases and J 3 bases, with 9 bases left between them. This CDR3 is built from 15 residues. Germline V gene sequence: CDR1 MGHDK, CDR2 SYGVNS. In DNA form, the CDR3 reads TGTGCCAGCAGTGAGGGGACACGCTATAATTCACCCCTCCACTTT. Its translation: CASSEGTRYNSPLHF.

V usage is TRBV29-1 and J usage is TRBJ2-3, with D maybe TRBD1 (5 bases). Germline CDR1 and CDR2: SQVTM and ANQGSEA. The V end was cut by 6 bases, the J end by 4 bases, with 20 bases between. The CDR3 totals 15 residues. The CDR3 nucleotides read TGCAGCGTCGGAAGGTGGCAGGGAAGGCCAGATACGCAGTATTTT. Protein: CSVGRWQGRPDTQYF.

The genes are TRBV27 and TRBJ1-2; TRBD1 is a possible D gene (6 bases). Germline-derived CDR1 and CDR2 are MNHEY and SMNVEV (reference sequence). This CDR3 is built from 14 residues. Trimming left V 6 bases short and J 8 bases short, with 19 bases between. The CDR3 here is CASRTDSQTSGYTF. DNA of the CDR3: TGTGCCAGCAGGACGGACAGCCAAACCTCGGGCTACACCTTC.